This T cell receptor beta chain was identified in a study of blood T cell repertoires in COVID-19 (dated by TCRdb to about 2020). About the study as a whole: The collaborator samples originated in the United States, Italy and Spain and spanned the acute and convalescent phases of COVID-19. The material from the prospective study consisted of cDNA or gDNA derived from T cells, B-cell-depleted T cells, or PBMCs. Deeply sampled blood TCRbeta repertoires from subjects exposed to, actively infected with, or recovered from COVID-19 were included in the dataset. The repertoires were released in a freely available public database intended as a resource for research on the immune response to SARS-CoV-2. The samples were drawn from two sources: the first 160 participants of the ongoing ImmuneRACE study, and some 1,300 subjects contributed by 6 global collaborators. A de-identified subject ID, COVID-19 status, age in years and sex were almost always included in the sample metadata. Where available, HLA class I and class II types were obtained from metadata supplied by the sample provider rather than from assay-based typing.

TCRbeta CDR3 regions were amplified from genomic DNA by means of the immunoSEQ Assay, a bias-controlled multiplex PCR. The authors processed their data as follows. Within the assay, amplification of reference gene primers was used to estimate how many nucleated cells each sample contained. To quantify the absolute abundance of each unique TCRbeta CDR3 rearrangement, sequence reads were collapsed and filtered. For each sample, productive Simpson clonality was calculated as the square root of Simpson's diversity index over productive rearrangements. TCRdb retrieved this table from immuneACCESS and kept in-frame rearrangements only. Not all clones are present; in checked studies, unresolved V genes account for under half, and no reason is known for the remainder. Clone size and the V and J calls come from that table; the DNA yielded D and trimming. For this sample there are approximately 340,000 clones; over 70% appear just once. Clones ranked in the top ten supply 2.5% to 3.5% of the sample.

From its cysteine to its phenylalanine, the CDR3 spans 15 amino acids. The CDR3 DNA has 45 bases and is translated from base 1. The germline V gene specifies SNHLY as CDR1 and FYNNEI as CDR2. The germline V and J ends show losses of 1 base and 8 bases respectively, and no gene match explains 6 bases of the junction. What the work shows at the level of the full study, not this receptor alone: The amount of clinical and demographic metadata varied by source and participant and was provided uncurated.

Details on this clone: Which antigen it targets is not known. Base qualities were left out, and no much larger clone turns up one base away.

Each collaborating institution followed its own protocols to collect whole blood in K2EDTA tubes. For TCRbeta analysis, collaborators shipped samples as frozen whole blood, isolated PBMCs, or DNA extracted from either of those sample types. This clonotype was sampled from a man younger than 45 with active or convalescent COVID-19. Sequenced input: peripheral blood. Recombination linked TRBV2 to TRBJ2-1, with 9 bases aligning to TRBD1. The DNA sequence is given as TGTGCCAGCAGTGAAGGACAGGGGGGGAACGATGAGCAGTTCTTC. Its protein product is CASSEGQGGNDEQFF.